This TCR beta chain was identified during a study of molecular identifiers for immune sequencing clone quantification. Looking at the study overall: Across replicate runs, RNA obtained from about 20,000 or 100,000 naive CD8 cells was divided into five, with four undergoing sequencing.

Each library that profiled naive CD8 cells came from roughly 20,000 to 1,000,000 sorted cells with 10%, 30% or 50% RNA. Using a CD8+CD4-CCR7+CD45RA+ phenotype, naive CD8 T cells were sorted. In this sample, this clonotype turned up many times. Its target is unknown. Each CDR3 protein gets one entry after TCRdb re-called the PCR reads with MiXCR. The data show 75,000 to 100,000 distinct CDR3 sequences, with roughly 19% seen just once and 0.75% to 0.95% held by the top ten. Study-wide findings and caveats: Clone sizes that are highly expanded could be underestimated when identical TCR molecules share a barcode.

With V trimmed by 4 bases and J by 3 bases, 8 bases remained unmatched. Germline lookup yields CDR1 SEHNR and CDR2 FQNEAQ (reference sequence). The CDR3 is 16 residues long. The source of this sequence is a human donor in good health. Some libraries in this study had Jurkat cell RNA spiked in. The J gene is TRBJ1-2, the V gene TRBV7-9, with 10 nucleotides matching TRBD1. The sequencing sample was made of naive CD8+ T cells from blood, with Jurkat cell RNA spiked in. The sample's subset: FACS-sorted CD8+CD4-CCR7+CD45RA+ naive T cells. CDR3 amino acids: CASSSDRDRGHYGYTF. As DNA, the CDR3 is TGTGCCAGCAGCTCCGACCGGGACAGGGGCCACTATGGCTACACCTTC.